The rows below give T cell receptor beta chains drawn from one sample of a study of CD8+ T cells in alopecia areata. TCRdb's copy holds only in-frame clones and misses some; the assay was immunoSEQ multiplex PCR. The repertoire consists of 100,000 to 150,000 clones, with less than 45% occurring once and the leading ten covering approximately 2.8%. The source material was CD4+ T cells sorted from blood. These receptors originate from a human donor with alopecia areata. Both conserved end residues are part of each CDR3. D genes are given only for firm matches. Rows give clone size only sometimes, using once, few, many, or a class for an expanded clone.

once	TRBJ1-5	TRBD1	TRBV29-1	TGCAGCGCCCGGACAGGGATAAGCAATCAGCCCCAGCATTTT	CSARTGISNQPQHF
.	TRBJ1-5	TRBD1	TRBV30	TGTGCCTGGAGTACGACAGGGGAAGTTGGCAATCAGCCCCAGCATTTT	CAWSTTGEVGNQPQHF
few	TRBJ2-7	.	TRBV29-1	TGCAGCGTTAGGACAGCTCCCGGGGACGAGCAGTACTTC	CSVRTAPGDEQYF
.	TRBJ1-1	.	TRBV29-1	TGCAGCGTTAAATCCGGGAACACTGAAGCTTTCTTT	CSVKSGNTEAFF
once	TRBJ2-7	TRBD1	TRBV7-2	TGTGCCAGCAGCGCTCTACCCGGGACAGGGGGGGACGAGCAGTACTTC	CASSALPGTGGDEQYF
.	TRBJ2-3	TRBD1	TRBV2	TGTGCCATCCGGACAGGGCGGACGCAGTATTTT	CAIRTGRTQYF
.	TRBJ1-2	.	TRBV29-1	TGCAGCGTTGCCCCCGGGGTCGGCTATGGCTACACCTTC	CSVAPGVGYGYTF
.	TRBJ2-7	.	TRBV7-9	TGTGCCAGCAGCTTACCCTATACCGGGGAGCAGTACTTC	CASSLPYTGEQYF
few	TRBJ2-1	TRBD2	TRBV19	TGTGCCAGTAATAAGCGGGAGGGCTCCTACAATGAGCAGTTCTTC	CASNKREGSYNEQFF
.	TRBJ2-3	TRBD2	TRBV7-8	TGTGCCAGCAGCTCGACTAGCCCAACGCAGTATTTT	CASSSTSPTQYF